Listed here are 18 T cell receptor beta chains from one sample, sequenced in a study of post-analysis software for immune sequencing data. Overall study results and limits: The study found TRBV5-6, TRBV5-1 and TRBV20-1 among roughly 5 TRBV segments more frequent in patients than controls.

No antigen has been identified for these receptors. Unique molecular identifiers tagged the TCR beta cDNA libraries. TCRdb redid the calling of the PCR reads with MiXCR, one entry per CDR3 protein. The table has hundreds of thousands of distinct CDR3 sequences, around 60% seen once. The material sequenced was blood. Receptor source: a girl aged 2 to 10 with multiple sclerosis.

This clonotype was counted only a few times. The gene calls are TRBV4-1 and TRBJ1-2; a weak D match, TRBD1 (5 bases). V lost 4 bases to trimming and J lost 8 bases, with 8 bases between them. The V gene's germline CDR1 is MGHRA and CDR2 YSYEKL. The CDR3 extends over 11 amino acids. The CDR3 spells CASSPRAGYTF. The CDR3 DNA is TGCGCCAGCAGCCCCAGGGCCGGCTACACCTTC.

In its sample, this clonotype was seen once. This chain's CDR3 is CASSDSGRLYDEQFF. The DNA of the CDR3 is TGTGCCAGCAGTGACTCAGGGCGCCTATACGATGAGCAGTTCTTC. This chain joins TRBV25-1 and TRBJ2-1; D is perhaps TRBD1 (5 bases). The ends were cut back, 3 bases at V and 8 bases at J, with 17 bases in the middle. This CDR3 has 15 residues. The germline V gene encodes CDR1 MGHDK and CDR2 SYGVNS.

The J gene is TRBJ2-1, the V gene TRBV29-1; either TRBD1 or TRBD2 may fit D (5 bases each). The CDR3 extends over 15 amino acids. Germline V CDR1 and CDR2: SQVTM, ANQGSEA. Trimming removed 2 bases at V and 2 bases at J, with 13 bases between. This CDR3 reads CSVERLSGPYNEQFF. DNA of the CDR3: TGCAGCGTTGAACGGCTCTCGGGGCCCTACAATGAGCAGTTCTTC.

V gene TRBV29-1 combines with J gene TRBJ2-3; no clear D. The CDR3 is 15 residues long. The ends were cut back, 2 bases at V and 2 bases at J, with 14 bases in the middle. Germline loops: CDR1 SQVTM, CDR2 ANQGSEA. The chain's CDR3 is CSVELPEAATDTQYF. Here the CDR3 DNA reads TGCAGCGTTGAACTCCCAGAGGCCGCCACAGATACGCAGTATTTT.

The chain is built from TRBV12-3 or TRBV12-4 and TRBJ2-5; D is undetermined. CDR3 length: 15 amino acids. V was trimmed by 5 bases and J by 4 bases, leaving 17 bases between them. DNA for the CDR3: TGTGCCAGCAGTCGTACGGGCCCAAAGGGAGAGACCCAGTACTTC. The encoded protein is CASSRTGPKGETQYF.

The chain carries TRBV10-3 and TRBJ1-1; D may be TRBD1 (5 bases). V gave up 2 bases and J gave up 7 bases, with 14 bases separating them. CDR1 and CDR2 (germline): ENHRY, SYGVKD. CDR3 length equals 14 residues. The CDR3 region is CAISEGDQGGEAFF. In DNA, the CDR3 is TGTGCCATCAGTGAGGGGGATCAGGGAGGTGAAGCTTTCTTT.

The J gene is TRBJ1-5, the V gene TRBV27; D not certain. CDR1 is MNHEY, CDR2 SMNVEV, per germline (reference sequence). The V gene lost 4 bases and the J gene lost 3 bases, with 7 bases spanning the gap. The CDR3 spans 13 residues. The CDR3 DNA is TGTGCCAGCAGTTACGTCCTCAATCAGCCCCAGCATTTT. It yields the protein CASSYVLNQPQHF.

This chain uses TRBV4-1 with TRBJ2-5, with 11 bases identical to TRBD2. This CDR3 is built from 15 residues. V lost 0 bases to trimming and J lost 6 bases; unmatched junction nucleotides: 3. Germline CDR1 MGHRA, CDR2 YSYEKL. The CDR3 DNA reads TGCGCCAGCAGCCAAGAACTAGCGGGGGCTAAGACCCAGTACTTC. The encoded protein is CASSQELAGAKTQYF.

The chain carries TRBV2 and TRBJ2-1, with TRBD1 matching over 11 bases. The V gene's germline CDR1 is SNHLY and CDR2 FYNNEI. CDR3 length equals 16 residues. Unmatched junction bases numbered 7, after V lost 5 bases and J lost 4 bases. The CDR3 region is CASSWAGTGGYNEQFF. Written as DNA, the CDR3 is TGTGCCAGCAGTTGGGCCGGGACAGGGGGGTACAATGAGCAGTTCTTC.

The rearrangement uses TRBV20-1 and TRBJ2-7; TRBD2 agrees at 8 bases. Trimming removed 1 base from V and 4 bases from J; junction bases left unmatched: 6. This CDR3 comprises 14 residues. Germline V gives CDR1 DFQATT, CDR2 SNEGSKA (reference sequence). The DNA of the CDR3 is TGCAGTGCTAGAGGTCCAGCGGGAGAATACGAGCAGTACTTC. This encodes CSARGPAGEYEQYF.

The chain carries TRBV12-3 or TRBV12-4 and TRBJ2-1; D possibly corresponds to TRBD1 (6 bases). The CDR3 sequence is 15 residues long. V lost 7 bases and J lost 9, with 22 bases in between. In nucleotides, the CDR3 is TGTGCCAGCACCCCTATAGGGGGAGAGACTGCTGAGCAGTTCTTC. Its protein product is CASTPIGGETAEQFF.

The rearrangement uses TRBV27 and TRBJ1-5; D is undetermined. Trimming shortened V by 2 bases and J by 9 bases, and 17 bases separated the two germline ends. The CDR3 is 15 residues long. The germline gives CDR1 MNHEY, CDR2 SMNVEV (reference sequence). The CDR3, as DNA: TGTGCCAGCAGTTTAAAAAGTGGCAGAGGAATGCCCCAGCATTTT. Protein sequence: CASSLKSGRGMPQHF.

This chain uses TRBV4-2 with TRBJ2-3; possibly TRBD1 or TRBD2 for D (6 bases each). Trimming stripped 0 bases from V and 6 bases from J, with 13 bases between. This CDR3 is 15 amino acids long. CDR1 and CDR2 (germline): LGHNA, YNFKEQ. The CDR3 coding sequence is TGTGCCAGCAGCCAAGAGGGGGGCTCAGGGGATACGCAGTATTTT. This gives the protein CASSQEGGSGDTQYF.

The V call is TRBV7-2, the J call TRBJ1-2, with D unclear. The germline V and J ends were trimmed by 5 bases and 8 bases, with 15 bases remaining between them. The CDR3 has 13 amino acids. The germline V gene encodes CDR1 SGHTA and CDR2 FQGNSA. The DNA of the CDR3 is TGTGCCAGCAGCCCTAGCACGAGAGAGGGCTACACCTTC. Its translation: CASSPSTREGYTF.

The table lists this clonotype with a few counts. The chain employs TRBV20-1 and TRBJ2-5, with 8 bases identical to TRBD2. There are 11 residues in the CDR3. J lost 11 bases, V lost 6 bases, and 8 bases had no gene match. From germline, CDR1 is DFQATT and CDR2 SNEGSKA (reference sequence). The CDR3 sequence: CSAPTSVVQYF. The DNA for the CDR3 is TGCAGTGCCCCGACTAGCGTAGTACAGTACTTC.

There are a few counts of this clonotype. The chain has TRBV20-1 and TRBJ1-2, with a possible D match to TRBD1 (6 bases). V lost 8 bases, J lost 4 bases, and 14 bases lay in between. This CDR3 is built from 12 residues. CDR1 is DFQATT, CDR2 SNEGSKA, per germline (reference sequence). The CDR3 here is CSSGQSLYGYTF. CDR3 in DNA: TGCAGTTCCGGACAGTCTCTCTATGGCTACACCTTC.

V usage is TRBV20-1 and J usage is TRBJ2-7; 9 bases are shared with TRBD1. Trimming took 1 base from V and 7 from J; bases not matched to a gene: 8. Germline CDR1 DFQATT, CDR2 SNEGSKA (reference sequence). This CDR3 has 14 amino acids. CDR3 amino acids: CSARVTGGTGEQYF. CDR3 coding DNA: TGCAGTGCTAGAGTGACGGGCGGGACAGGGGAGCAGTACTTC.

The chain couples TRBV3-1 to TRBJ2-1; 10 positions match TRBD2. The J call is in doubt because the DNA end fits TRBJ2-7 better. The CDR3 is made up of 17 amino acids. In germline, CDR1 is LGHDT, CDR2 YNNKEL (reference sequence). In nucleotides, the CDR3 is TGTGCCAGCAGCCAAGATAGAGCTAGCGGGGGTTACAATGAGCAGTACTTC. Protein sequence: CASSQDRASGGYNEQYF.